These 20 T cell receptor beta chains originate from one sample sequenced in a study of blood T cell repertoires in COVID-19. The assay was immunoSEQ multiplex PCR, and TCRdb's table has in-frame clones only and misses some. The sample lists about 50,000 clones; 70% to 85% were seen once. The sample was peripheral blood. These receptors were obtained from a human donor in a cohort sampled during active COVID-19.

The chain is built from TRBV25-1 and TRBJ1-6; no clear D gene. V dropped 8 bases and J dropped 5 bases, with 19 bases sitting between them. Germline loops: CDR1 MGHDK, CDR2 SYGVNS. CDR3 length: 16 amino acids. CDR3 nucleotides: TGTGCCAGCCGGGCCACCGACGGGGTAGATAATTCACCCCTCCACTTT. Translating it yields CASRATDGVDNSPLHF.

The table lists this clone with a few counts. Different DNA sequences within this sample yield the same CDR3. V is TRBV7-2 and J is TRBJ1-5, with a weak D call TRBD1 (5 bases). Germline V gene sequence: CDR1 SGHTA, CDR2 FQGNSA. Trimming removed 1 base at V and 0 bases at J, with 10 bases between. This CDR3 is 16 amino acids long. The CDR3 sequence: CASSLVGGGSNQPQHF. DNA for the CDR3: TGTGCCAGCAGCTTAGTGGGCGGGGGTAGCAATCAGCCCCAGCATTTT.

This chain links TRBV15 with TRBJ2-7; D gene uncertain. The length of the CDR3 is 12 residues. The V gene lost 1 base and the J gene lost 6 bases, with 7 bases spanning the gap. Germline V gives CDR1 LNHNV, CDR2 YYDKDF (reference sequence). The CDR3: CATSRAGFEQYF. The CDR3 DNA reads TGTGCCACCAGCAGAGCCGGTTTCGAGCAGTACTTC.

The chain has TRBV5-1 and TRBJ1-4; D gene unclear. The V gene lost 5 bases and the J gene lost 7 bases, with 12 bases spanning the gap. There are 13 residues in the CDR3. The V gene's germline CDR1 is SGHRS and CDR2 YFSETQ. Here the CDR3 reads CASSRPEGEKLFF. CDR3 DNA sequence: TGCGCCAGCAGTAGACCCGAGGGTGAAAAACTGTTTTTT.

This sequence joins TRBV27 and TRBJ2-5; D possibly corresponds to TRBD2 (6 bases). This CDR3 spans 14 amino acids. The germline V and J ends were trimmed by 6 bases and 4 bases, with 15 bases remaining between them. Looked up from germline, CDR1 is MNHEY and CDR2 is SMNVEV (reference sequence). DNA for the CDR3: TGTGCCAGCAGCCAGCGACTAGTTGGAGAGACCCAGTACTTC. This sequence encodes CASSQRLVGETQYF.

Worth noting for this clone: At the DNA level, this CDR3 is encoded by other sequences in the same sample as well. The chain combines TRBV7-9 with TRBJ1-1, with D possibly being TRBD1 (5 bases). The CDR3 contains 13 residues. V was trimmed by 3 bases and J by 3 bases, leaving 8 bases between them. Germline V gives CDR1 SEHNR, CDR2 FQNEAQ (reference sequence). CDR3 in DNA: TGTGCCAGCAGCTTCGGCAGGGACACTGAAGCTTTCTTT. Translating it yields CASSFGRDTEAFF.

The chain combines TRBV27 with TRBJ2-7; 10 nucleotides match TRBD2. The CDR3 contains 14 residues. The J segment lost 6 bases and the V segment lost 0 bases, leaving 2 bases of the junction unmatched. Germline CDR1 reads MNHEY; CDR2 reads SMNVEV (reference sequence). CDR3 in DNA: TGTGCCAGCAGTTTATCGATAGCGGGAGGCGAGCAGTACTTC. Translating gives CASSLSIAGGEQYF.

The rearrangement joins TRBV5-1 to TRBJ2-3; TRBD2 aligns across 7 bases. The CDR3 loop spans 14 amino acids. Trimming removed 4 bases from V and 5 bases from J; junction bases left unmatched: 7. Germline V CDR1 and CDR2: SGHRS, YFSETQ. As DNA, the CDR3 is TGCGCCAGCAGCCTTAGCGGGTTGGGAGATACGCAGTATTTT. This codes for CASSLSGLGDTQYF.

This clone was seen a few times. The CDR3 DNA reads TGTGCCATCAGTGAGTCCCAGGGTAACGGGGAGCTGTTTTTT. Protein sequence: CAISESQGNGELFF. V gene TRBV10-3 combines with J gene TRBJ2-2; D is perhaps TRBD1 (5 bases). V lost 0 bases and J lost 7, with 9 bases in between. This CDR3 region has 14 residues. Germline CDR1 is ENHRY and CDR2 is SYGVKD.

This chain connects TRBV5-6 to TRBJ2-3; 10 bases fit TRBD2. This CDR3 is built from 16 residues. After removal of 2 bases from V and 0 bases from J, the junction contained 3 bases not matched to a gene. Germline V CDR1 and CDR2: SGHDT, YYEEEE. DNA for the CDR3: TGTGCCAGCAGCTTCGGACTAGCGGCAAGCACAGATACGCAGTATTTT. Its translation: CASSFGLAASTDTQYF.

The CDR3 coding sequence is TGTGCCAGCAGCAACGGACAGGGTAGCACCGGGGAGCTGTTTTTT. This sequence encodes CASSNGQGSTGELFF. The chain combines TRBV7-2 with TRBJ2-2, with 8 bases matching TRBD1. Germline V lookup: CDR1 SGHTA, CDR2 FQGNSA. J gave up 4 bases and V 5 bases, and 6 bases lay outside the gene matches. The CDR3 contains 15 residues.

This rearrangement joins TRBV28 to TRBJ2-7; possibly TRBD2 for D (5 bases). Trimming took 3 bases from V and 2 from J, leaving 14 bases between them. Germline CDR1 is MDHEN and CDR2 is SYDVKM. The CDR3 has 15 amino acids. CDR3 in amino acids: CASSFSRGGAYEQYF. The CDR3 DNA reads TGTGCCAGCAGTTTTTCTCGAGGAGGCGCCTACGAGCAGTACTTC.

The V call is TRBV7-2, the J call TRBJ2-3, with no clear D. The CDR3 is made up of 12 amino acids. V was pared by 5 bases and J by 5 bases, with 8 bases between. Germline assignment: CDR1 SGHTA and CDR2 FQGNSA. The CDR3 here is CASSQSEDTQYF. The CDR3 DNA reads as TGTGCCAGCAGCCAAAGCGAAGATACGCAGTATTTT.

V is TRBV10-2 and J is TRBJ2-2; D may be TRBD1 (6 bases). The CDR3 has 18 residues. Trimming took 0 bases from V and 1 from J, leaving 15 bases between them. The V gene's germline CDR1 is WSHSY and CDR2 SAAADI. CDR3 region: CASSESGPGHQNTGELFF. The DNA for the CDR3 is TGCGCCAGCAGTGAGTCGGGGCCGGGACACCAGAACACCGGGGAGCTGTTTTTT.

The chain has TRBV6-5 and TRBJ2-5, with 10 bases identical to TRBD1. Germline V gene data show CDR1 as MNHEY and CDR2 as SVGAGI. CDR3 size: 15 residues. J lost 11 bases, V lost 4 bases, and 13 bases had no gene match. CDR3: CASSSPGQGNFPQYF. The CDR3 bases are TGTGCCAGCAGTTCCCCGGGACAGGGGAATTTCCCACAGTACTTC.

The chain has TRBV7-2 and TRBJ2-5; 7 bases agree with TRBD1. Germline V CDR1 and CDR2: SGHTA, FQGNSA. The CDR3 sequence is 15 residues long. V shed 5 bases and J 1 base; nucleotides not matched to a gene: 7. Written as DNA, the CDR3 is TGTGCCAGCAGCAAAGGGGACAGCCTCCAAGAGACCCAGTACTTC. Protein product: CASSKGDSLQETQYF.

This chain links TRBV2 with TRBJ2-7, with a possible D match to TRBD1 (6 bases). The CDR3 extends over 13 amino acids. Germline lookup yields CDR1 SNHLY and CDR2 FYNNEI. Trimming removed 4 bases at V and 5 bases at J, with 12 bases between. CDR3 amino acids: CASSVGRGDEQYF. DNA for the CDR3: TGTGCCAGCAGTGTCGGCAGGGGAGACGAGCAGTACTTC. The variable domain in full, with the rest retrieved from reference TRBV2 and TRBJ2-7, is EPEVTQTPSHQVTQMGQEVILRCVPISNHLYFYWYRQILGQKVEFLVSFYNNEISEKSEIFDDQFSVERPDGSNFTLKIRSTKLEDSAMYFCASSVGRGDEQYFGPGTRLTVT.

This chain joins TRBV4-3 and TRBJ2-7; 9 nucleotides agree with TRBD1. The germline V gene encodes CDR1 LGHNA and CDR2 YSLEER. V lost 0 bases to trimming and J lost 7 bases; unmatched junction nucleotides: 13. This CDR3 comprises 17 residues. The CDR3 nucleotides read TGCGCCAGCAGCCAAGATCTCCCCGGGACAGGGTTGAAAGAGCAGTACTTC. It translates to CASSQDLPGTGLKEQYF.

J is TRBJ1-6 and V is TRBV6-5; 7 bases fit TRBD1. The trim removed 7 bases at V and 7 bases at J, leaving 10 bases unmatched. CDR1 and CDR2 from the germline V gene are MNHEY and SVGAGI. The CDR3 is made up of 15 amino acids. For the CDR3, the DNA is TGTGCCAGCACCAGGGTAGGGGGCGCGAATTCACCCCTCCACTTT. Residues: CASTRVGGANSPLHF.

The rearrangement uses TRBV29-1 and TRBJ2-7; 8 bases are shared with TRBD2. CDR3 size: 13 residues. The germline CDR1 and CDR2 sequences are SQVTM and ANQGSEA. V shed 6 bases and J 1 base; nucleotides not matched to a gene: 5. CDR3 amino acids: CSVLAGPSYEQYF. The DNA for the CDR3 is TGCAGCGTATTAGCGGGACCTTCCTACGAGCAGTACTTC.